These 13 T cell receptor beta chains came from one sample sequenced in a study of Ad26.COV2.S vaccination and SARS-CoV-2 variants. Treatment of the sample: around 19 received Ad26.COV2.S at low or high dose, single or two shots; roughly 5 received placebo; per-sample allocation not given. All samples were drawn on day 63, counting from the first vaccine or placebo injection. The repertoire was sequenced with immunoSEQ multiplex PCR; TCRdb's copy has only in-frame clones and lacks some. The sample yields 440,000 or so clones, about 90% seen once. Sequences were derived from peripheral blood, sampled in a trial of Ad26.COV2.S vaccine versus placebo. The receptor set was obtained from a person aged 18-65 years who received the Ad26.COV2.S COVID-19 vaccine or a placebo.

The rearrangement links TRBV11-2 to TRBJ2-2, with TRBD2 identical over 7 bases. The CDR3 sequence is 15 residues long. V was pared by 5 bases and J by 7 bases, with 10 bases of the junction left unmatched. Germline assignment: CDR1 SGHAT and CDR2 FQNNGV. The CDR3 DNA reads TGTGCCAGCAGCGGCCTAGCGGTACTCGGCGGGGAGCTGTTTTTT. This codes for CASSGLAVLGGELFF.

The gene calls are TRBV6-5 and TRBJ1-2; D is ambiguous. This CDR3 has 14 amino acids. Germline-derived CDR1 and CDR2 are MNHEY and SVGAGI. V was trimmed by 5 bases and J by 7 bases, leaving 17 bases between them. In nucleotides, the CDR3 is TGTGCCAGCAGTCCCTCACACGCTCTGGGTGGCTACACCTTC. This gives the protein CASSPSHALGGYTF.

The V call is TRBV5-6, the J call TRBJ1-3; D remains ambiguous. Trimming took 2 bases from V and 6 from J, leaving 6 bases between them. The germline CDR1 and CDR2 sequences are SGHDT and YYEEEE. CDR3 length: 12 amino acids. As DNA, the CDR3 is TGTGCCAGCAGCTTCTGGGAAAACACCATATATTTT. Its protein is CASSFWENTIYF.

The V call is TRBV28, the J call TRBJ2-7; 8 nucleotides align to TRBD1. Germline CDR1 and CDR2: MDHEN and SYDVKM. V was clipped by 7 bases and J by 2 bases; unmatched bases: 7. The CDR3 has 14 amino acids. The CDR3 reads CASKRPTGAYEQYF. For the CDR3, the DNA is TGTGCCAGCAAAAGACCGACAGGGGCCTACGAGCAGTACTTC.

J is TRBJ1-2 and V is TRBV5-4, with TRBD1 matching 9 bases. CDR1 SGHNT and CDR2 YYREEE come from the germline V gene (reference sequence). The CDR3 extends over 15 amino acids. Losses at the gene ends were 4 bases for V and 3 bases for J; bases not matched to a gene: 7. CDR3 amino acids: CASSKPGQGDYGYTF. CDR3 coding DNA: TGTGCCAGCAGCAAACCGGGACAGGGAGACTATGGCTACACCTTC. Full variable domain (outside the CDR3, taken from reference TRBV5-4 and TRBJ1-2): ETGVTQSPTHLIKTRGQQVTLRCSSQSGHNTVSWYQQALGQGPQFIFQYYREEENGRGNFPPRFSGLQFPNYSSELNVNALELDDSALYLCASSKPGQGDYGYTFGSGTRLTVV.

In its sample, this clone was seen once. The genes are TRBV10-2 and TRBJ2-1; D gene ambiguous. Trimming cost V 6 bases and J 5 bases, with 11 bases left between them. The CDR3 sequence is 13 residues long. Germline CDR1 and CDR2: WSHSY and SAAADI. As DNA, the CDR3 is TGCGCCAGCAGAGACACCCGGGACAATGAGCAGTTCTTC. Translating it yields CASRDTRDNEQFF.

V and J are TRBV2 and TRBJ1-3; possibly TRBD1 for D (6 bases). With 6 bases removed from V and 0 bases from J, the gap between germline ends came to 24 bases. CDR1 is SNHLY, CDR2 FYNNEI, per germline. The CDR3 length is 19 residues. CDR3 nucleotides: TGTGCCAGCAGGGGCTCCCGGGACACAGGACCAAACTCTGGAAACACCATATATTTT. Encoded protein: CASRGSRDTGPNSGNTIYF.

The DNA of the CDR3 is TGCGCCAGCTCCCCCTACGAGCAGTACTTC. It yields the protein CASSPYEQYF. V and J are TRBV5-1 and TRBJ2-7; D remains unclear. The CDR3 runs to 10 residues. Germline CDR1 reads SGHRS; CDR2 reads YFSETQ. Deletions cut 7 bases from V and 2 bases from J, with 4 bases between.

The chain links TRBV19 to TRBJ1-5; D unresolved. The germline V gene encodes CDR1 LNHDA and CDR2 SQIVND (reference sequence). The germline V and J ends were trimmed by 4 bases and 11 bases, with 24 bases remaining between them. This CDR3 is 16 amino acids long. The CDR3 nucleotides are TGTGCCAGTAGTAATGTACGAGGCCTACAACAAACGGCCCAGCATTTT. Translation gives CASSNVRGLQQTAQHF.

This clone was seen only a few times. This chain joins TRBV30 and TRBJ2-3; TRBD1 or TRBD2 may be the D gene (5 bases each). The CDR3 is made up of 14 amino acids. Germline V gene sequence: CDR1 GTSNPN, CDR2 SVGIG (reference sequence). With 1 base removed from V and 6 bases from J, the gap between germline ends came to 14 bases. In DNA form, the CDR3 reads TGTGCCTGGAGTGCCGGTGGGGGAATGGATACGCAGTATTTT. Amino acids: CAWSAGGGMDTQYF.

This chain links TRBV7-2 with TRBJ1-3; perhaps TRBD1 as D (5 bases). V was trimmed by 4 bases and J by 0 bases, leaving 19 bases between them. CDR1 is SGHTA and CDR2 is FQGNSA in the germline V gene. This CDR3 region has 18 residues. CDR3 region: CASSSIRDAQRSGNTIYF. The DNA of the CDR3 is TGTGCCAGCAGCTCCATCCGGGACGCTCAACGCTCTGGAAACACCATATATTTT.

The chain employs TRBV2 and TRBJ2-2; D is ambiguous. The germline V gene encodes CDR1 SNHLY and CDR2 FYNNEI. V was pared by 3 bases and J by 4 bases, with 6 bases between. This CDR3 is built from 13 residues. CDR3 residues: CASSESGTGELFF. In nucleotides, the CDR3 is TGTGCCAGCAGTGAGTCTGGCACCGGGGAGCTGTTTTTT.

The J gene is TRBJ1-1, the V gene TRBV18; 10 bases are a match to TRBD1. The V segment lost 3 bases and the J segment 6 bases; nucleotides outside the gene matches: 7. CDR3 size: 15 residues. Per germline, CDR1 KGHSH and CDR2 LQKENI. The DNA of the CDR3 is TGTGCCAGCTCACCTAACCGGGACAGGGGCGCTGAAGCTTTCTTT. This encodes CASSPNRDRGAEAFF.